This TCR beta chain comes out of a study of technical replicates of blood from a handful of donors. Data came from immunoSEQ multiplex PCR; TCRdb stores just in-frame clones and leaves some out. The table shows nearly 70,000 clones, with approximately 90% occurring only once. Trimming took 4 bases from V and 1 from J, leaving 7 bases between them. This CDR3 has 13 residues. Per the germline V gene, CDR1 is LNHDA and CDR2 is SQIVND (reference sequence). This chain uses TRBV19 with TRBJ1-1; no definite D call. This clonotype was obtained from a human donor in good health. Sample: T cells isolated from PBMCs. CDR3 loop: CASSRLENTEAFF. The CDR3 nucleotides are TGTGCCAGTAGTAGACTTGAGAACACTGAAGCTTTCTTT.